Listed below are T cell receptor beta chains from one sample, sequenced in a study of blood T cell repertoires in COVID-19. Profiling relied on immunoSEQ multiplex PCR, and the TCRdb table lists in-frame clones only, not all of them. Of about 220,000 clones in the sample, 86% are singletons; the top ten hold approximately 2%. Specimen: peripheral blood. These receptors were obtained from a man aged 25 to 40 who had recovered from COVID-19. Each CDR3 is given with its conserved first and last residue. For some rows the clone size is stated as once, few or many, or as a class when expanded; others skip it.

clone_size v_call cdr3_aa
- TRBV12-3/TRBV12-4 CASSPGLYGYTF
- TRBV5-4 CASSLSWDRRYTEAFF
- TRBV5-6 CASSLVQGETEAFF
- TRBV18 CASSPSLPGQGGQPQHF
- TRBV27 CASSRGGVSPLHF
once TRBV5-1 CASSSDRATEAFF
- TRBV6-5 CASTNSGGPYEQYF
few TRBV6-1 CASSEASLGGAEQYF
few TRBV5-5 CASSRVGQGPNTIYF
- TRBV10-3 CAISDPGEYNQPQHF
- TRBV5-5 CASSFSFSTGYEQYF
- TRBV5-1 CASSLERGDNEQFF
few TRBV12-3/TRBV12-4 CASSLSENGYTF
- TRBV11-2 CASSPKVERPGELFF
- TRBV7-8 CASSLVRGGGNSPLHF
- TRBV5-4 CASSPDGLAGGRNEQFF
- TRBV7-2 CASSPYRGEYGYTF
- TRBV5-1 CASSAGGQGSLTDTQYF
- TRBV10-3 CAIRGHRGNEKLFF
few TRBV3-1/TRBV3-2 CASSQEETGEVTDTQYF
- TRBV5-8 CASTPYLRGKTGELFF
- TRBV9 CATSRTGELFF
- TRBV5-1 CASRLAGVETQYF
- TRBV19 CASSIPGTGVTEAFF
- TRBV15 CATSSTDRGPHEQYF
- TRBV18 CASLEQGYSWNTEAFF
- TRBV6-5 CASSYGREGDYTF
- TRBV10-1 CASSGDRRGDTQYF
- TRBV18 CASSPGGSPGHYEQYF
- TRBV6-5 CASSYGQLNGYTF
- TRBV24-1 CATSDTLTSGSTDTQYF
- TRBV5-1 CASSLGQGALSSYNSPLHF